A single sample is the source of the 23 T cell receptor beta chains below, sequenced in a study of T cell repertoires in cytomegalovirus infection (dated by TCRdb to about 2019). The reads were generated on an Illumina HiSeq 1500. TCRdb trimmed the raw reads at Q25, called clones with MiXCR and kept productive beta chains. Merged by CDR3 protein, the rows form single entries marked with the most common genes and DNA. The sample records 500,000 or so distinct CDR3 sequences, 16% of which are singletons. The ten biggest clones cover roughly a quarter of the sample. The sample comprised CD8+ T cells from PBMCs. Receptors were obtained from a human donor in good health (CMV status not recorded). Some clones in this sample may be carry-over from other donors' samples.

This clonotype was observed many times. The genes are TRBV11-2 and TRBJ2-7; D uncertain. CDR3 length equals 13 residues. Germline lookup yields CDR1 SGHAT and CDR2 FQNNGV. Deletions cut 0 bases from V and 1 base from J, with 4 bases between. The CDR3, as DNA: TGTGCCAGCAGCTTAGAATATTCCTACGAGCAGTACTTC. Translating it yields CASSLEYSYEQYF.

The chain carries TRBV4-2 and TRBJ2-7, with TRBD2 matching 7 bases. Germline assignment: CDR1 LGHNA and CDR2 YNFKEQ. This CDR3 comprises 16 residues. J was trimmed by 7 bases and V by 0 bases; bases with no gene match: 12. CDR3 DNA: TGTGCCAGCAGCCAAGATCGTGGGGGAGGGCCTTGGGAGCAGTACTTC. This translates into CASSQDRGGGPWEQYF.

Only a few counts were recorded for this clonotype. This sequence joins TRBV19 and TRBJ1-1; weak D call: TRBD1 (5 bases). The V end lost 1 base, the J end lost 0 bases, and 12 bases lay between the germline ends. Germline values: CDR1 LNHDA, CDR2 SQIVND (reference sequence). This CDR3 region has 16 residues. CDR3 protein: CASSIGWGLMNTEAFF. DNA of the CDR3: TGTGCCAGTAGTATAGGCTGGGGACTGATGAACACTGAAGCTTTCTTT. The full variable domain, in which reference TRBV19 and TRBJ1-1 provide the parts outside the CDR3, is DGGITQSPKYLFRKEGQNVTLSCEQNLNHDAMYWYRQDPGQGLRLIYYSQIVNDFQKGDIAEGYSVSREKKESFPLTVTSAQKNPTAFYLCASSIGWGLMNTEAFFGQGTRLTVV.

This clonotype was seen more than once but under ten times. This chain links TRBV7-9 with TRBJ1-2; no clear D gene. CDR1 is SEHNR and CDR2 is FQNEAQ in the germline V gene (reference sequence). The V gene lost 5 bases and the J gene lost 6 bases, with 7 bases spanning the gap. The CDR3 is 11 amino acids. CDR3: CASSLEDGYTF. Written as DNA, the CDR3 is TGTGCCAGCAGCCTCGAGGATGGCTACACCTTC.

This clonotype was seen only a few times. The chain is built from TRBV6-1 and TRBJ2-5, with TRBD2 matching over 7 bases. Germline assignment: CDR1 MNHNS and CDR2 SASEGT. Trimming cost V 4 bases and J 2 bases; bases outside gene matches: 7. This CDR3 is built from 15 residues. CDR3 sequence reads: CASSARLALQETQYF. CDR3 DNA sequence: TGTGCCAGCAGTGCTCGACTAGCCCTACAAGAGACCCAGTACTTC.

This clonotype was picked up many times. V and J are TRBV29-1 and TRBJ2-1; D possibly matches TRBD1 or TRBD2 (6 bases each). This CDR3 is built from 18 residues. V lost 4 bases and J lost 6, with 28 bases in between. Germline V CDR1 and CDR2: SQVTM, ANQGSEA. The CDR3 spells CSVAGGQAPFFLSNEQFF. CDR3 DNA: TGCAGCGTTGCTGGGGGGCAGGCCCCATTTTTTTTGAGCAATGAGCAGTTCTTC.

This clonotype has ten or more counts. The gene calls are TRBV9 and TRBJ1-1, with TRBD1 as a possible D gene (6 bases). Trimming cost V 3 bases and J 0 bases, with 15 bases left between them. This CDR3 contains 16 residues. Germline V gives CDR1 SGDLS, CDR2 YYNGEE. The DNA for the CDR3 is TGTGCCAGCAGCGACCTATCACAGGGAGTGAACACTGAAGCTTTCTTT. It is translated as CASSDLSQGVNTEAFF.

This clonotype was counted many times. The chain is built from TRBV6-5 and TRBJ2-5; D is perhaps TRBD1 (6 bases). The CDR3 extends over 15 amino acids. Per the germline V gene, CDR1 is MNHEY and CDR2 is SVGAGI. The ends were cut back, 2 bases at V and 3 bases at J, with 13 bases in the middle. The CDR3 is CASSYEAGVKETQYF. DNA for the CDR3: TGTGCCAGCAGTTACGAGGCAGGGGTCAAAGAGACCCAGTACTTC.

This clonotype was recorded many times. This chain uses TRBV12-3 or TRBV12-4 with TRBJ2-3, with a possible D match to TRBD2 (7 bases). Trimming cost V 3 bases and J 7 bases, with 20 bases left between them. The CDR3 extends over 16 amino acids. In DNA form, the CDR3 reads TGTGCCAGCAGTTTCTCCGGTGAGGGGGGGAGAAATACGCAGTATTTT. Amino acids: CASSFSGEGGRNTQYF.

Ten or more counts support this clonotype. CDR3 in DNA: TGTGCCAGCAGCTTTAGCGGGGGGGACACAGATACGCAGTATTTT. As protein: CASSFSGGDTDTQYF. The chain carries TRBV7-6 and TRBJ2-3; 11 positions agree with TRBD2. V shed 3 bases and J 2 bases; nucleotides not matched to a gene: 1. The CDR3 consists of 15 residues. Per germline, CDR1 SGHVS and CDR2 FNYEAQ. Full variable domain (outside the CDR3, taken from reference TRBV7-6 and TRBJ2-3): GAGVSQSPRYKVTKRGQDVALRCDPISGHVSLYWYRQALGQGPEFLTYFNYEAQQDKSGLPNDRFSAERPEGSISTLTIQRTEQRDSAMYRCASSFSGGDTDTQYFGPGTRLTVL.

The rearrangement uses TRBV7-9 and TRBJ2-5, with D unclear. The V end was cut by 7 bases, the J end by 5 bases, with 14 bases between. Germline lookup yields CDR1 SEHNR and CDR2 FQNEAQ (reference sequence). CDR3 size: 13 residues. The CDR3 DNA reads TGTGCCAGCATCCCCTCCGGGTGGGAGACCCAGTACTTC. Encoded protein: CASIPSGWETQYF.

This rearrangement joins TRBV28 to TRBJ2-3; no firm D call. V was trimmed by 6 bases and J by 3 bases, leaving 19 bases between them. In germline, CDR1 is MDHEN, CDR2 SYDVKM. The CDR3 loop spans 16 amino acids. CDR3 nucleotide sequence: TGTGCCAGCAGGATGGGAACTTGGGCAGAGACAGATACGCAGTATTTT. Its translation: CASRMGTWAETDTQYF.

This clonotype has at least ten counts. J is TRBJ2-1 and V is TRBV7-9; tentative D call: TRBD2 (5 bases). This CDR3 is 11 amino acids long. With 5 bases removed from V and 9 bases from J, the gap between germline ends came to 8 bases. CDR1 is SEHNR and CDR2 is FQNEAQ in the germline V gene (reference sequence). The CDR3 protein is CASSDGGEQFF. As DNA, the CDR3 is TGTGCCAGCAGCGACGGAGGTGAGCAGTTCTTC. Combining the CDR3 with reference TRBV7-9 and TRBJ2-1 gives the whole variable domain DTGVSQNPRHKITKRGQNVTFRCDPISEHNRLYWYRQTLGQGPEFLTYFQNEAQLEKSRLLSDRFSAERPKGSFSTLEIQRTEQGDSAMYLCASSDGGEQFFGPGTRLTVL.

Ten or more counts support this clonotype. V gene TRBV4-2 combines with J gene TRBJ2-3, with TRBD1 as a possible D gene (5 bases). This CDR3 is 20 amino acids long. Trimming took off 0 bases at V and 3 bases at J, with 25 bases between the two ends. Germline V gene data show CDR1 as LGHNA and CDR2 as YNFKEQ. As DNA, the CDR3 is TGTGCCAGCAGCCAAGATCGTCTAATACGCAGGGCTAAGGCGACAGATACGCAGTATTTT. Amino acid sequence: CASSQDRLIRRAKATDTQYF.

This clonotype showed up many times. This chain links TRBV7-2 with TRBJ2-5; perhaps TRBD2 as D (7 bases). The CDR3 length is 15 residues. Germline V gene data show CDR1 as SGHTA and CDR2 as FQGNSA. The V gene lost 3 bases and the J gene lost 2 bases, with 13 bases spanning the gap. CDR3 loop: CASSFLGGGQETQYF. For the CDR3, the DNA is TGTGCCAGCAGCTTTTTAGGGGGGGGACAAGAGACCCAGTACTTC.

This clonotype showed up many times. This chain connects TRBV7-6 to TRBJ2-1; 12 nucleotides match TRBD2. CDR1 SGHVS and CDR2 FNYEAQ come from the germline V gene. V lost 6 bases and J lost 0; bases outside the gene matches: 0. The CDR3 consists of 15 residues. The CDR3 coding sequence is TGTGCCAGCAGGACTAGCGGGAGCTCCTACAATGAGCAGTTCTTC. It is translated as CASRTSGSSYNEQFF.

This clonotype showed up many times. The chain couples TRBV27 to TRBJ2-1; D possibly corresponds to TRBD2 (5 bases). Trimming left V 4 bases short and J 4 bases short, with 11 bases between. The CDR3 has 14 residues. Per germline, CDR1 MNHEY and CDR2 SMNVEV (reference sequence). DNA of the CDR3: TGTGCCAGCAGTTACCCCGGGATTTACAATGAGCAGTTCTTC. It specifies CASSYPGIYNEQFF.

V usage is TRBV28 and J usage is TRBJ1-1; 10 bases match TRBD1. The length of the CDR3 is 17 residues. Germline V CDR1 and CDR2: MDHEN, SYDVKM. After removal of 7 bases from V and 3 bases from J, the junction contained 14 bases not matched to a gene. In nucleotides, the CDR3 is TGTGCCAGCACCCCGGGACAGGGGCTCCTTGAGGACACTGAAGCTTTCTTT. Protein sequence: CASTPGQGLLEDTEAFF.

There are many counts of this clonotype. CDR3 loop: CASSPLGVHEQYF. CDR3 bases: TGTGCCAGCAGCCCGCTCGGGGTCCACGAGCAGTACTTC. The rearrangement joins TRBV7-3 to TRBJ2-7, with TRBD2 as a possible D gene (5 bases). The germline V gene encodes CDR1 SGHTA and CDR2 FQGTGA. V gave up 5 bases and J gave up 5 bases, with 13 bases separating them. The CDR3 length is 13 residues. Drawing the rest from reference TRBV7-3 and TRBJ2-7, the complete variable domain is GAGVSQTPSNKVTEKGKYVELRCDPISGHTALYWYRQSLGQGPEFLIYFQGTGAADDSGLPNDRFFAVRPEGSVSTLKIQRTERGDSAVYLCASSPLGVHEQYFGPGTRLTVT.

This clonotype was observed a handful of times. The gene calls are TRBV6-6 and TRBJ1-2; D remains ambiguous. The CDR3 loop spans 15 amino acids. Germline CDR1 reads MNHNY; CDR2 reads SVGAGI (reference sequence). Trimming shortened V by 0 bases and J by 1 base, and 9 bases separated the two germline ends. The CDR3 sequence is CASSYSVFLNYGYTF. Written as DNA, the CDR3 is TGTGCCAGCAGTTACTCCGTTTTCCTTAACTATGGCTACACCTTC.

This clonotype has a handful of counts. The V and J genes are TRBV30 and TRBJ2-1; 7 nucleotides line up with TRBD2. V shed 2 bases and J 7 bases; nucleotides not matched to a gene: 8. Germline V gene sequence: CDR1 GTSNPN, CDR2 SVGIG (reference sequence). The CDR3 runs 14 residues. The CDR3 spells CAWSRGGSGNEQFF. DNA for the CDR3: TGTGCCTGGAGTCGGGGCGGGAGCGGGAATGAGCAGTTCTTC. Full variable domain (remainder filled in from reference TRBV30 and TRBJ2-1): SQTIHQWPATLVQPVGSPLSLECTVEGTSNPNLYWYRQAAGRGLQLLFYSVGIGQISSEVPQNLSASRPQDRQFILSSKKLLLSDSGFYLCAWSRGGSGNEQFFGPGTRLTVL.

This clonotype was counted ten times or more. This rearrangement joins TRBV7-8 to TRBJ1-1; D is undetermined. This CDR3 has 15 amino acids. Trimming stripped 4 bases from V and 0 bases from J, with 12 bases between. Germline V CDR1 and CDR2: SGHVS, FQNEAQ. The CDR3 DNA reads TGTGCCAGCAGCTCTGAAAGTCGTTTGAACACTGAAGCTTTCTTT. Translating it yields CASSSESRLNTEAFF.

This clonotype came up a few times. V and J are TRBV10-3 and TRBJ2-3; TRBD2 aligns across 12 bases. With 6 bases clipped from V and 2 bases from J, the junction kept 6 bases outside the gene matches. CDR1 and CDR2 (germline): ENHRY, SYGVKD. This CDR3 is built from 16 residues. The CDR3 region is CAIRLRTSGITDTQYF. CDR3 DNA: TGTGCCATCAGACTCCGGACTAGCGGGATCACAGATACGCAGTATTTT.